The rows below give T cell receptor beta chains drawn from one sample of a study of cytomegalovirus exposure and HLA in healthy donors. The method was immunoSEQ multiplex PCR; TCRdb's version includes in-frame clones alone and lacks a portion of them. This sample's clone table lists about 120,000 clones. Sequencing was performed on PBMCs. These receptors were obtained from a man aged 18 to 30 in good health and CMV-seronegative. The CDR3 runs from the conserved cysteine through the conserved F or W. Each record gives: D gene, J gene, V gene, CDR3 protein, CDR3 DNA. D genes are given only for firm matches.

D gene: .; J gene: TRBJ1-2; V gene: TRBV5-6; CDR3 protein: CASGWGLGGNYGYTF; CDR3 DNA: TGTGCCAGCGGCTGGGGACTCGGAGGTAACTATGGCTACACCTTC
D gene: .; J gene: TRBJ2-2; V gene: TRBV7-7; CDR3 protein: CASSLTGNTGELFF; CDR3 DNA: TGTGCTAGCAGCTTGACAGGGAACACCGGGGAGCTGTTTTTT
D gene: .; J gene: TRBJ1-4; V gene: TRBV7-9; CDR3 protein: CASSPQGTNEKLFF; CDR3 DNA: TGTGCCAGCAGCCCCCAGGGGACTAATGAAAAACTGTTTTTT
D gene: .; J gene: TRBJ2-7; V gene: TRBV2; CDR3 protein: CASSPIRLASYEQYF; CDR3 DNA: TGTGCTAGCAGCCCCATTAGGCTAGCTAGTTACGAGCAGTACTTC
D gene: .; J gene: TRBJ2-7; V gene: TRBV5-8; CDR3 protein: CASSLGWGQAYEQYF; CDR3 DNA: TGTGCCAGCAGCTTGGGATGGGGCCAAGCCTACGAGCAGTACTTC
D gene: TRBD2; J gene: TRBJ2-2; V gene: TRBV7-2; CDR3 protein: CASSLGGTTNTGELFF; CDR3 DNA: TGTGCCAGCAGCTTAGGAGGGACTACGAACACCGGGGAGCTGTTTTTT
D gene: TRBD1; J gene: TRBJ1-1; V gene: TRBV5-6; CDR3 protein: CASSFDGTGLDFF; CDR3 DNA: TGTGCCAGCAGCTTTGACGGGACAGGGTTAGATTTCTTT
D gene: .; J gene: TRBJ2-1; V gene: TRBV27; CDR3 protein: CASSLVGNEQFF; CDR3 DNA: TGTGCCAGCAGCCTGGTCGGTAATGAGCAGTTCTTC
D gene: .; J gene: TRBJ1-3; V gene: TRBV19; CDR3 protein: CASSIFKGVKRNTIYF; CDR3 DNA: TGTGCCAGTAGTATCTTTAAAGGAGTTAAGCGGAACACCATATATTTT
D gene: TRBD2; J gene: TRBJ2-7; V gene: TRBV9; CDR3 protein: CASSVGGRAYEQYF; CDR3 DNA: TGTGCCAGCAGCGTAGGCGGGAGGGCCTACGAGCAGTACTTC
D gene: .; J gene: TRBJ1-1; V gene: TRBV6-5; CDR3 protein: CASSYSQTVKAFF; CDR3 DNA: TGTGCCAGCAGTTATTCGCAGACAGTTAAAGCTTTCTTT
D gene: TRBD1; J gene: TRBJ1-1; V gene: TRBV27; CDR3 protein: CASSLTGAISNTEAFF; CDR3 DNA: TGTGCCAGCAGTTTAACAGGGGCGATATCGAACACTGAAGCTTTCTTT
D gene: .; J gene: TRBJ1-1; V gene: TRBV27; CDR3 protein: CASSPGDIMGTEAFF; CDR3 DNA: TGTGCCAGCAGCCCCGGGGACATTATGGGAACTGAAGCTTTCTTT